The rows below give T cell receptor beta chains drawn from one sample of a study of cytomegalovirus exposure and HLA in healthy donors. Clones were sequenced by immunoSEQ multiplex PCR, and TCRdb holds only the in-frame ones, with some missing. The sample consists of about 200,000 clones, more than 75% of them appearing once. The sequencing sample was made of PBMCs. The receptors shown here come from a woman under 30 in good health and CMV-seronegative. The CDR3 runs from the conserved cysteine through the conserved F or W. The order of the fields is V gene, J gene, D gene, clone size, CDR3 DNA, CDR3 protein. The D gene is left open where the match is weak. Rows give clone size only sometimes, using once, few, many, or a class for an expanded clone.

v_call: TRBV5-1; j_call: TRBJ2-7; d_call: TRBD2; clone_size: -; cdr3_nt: TGCGCCAGCAGCTTGGCTATTACCAGGACTAGCGGGACCTACGAGCAGTACTTC; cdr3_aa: CASSLAITRTSGTYEQYF
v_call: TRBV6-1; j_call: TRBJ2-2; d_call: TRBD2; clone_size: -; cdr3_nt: TGTGCCAGCAGTGAAGTCCCTAGCGGGAGACTAAACACCGGGGAGCTGTTTTTT; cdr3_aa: CASSEVPSGRLNTGELFF
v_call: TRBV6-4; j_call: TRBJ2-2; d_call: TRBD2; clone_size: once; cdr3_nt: TGTGCCAGCAGTAGTGAGCGGGGGGTCGACACCGGGGAGCTGTTTTTT; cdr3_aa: CASSSERGVDTGELFF
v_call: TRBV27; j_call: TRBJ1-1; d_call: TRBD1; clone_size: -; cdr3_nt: TGTGCCAGCAGTTTCCGTCCCGTACTGGTGATGGACAGGGGGCCAGTCACTGAAGCTTTCTTT; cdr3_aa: CASSFRPVLVMDRGPVTEAFF
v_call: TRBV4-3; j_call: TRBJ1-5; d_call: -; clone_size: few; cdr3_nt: TGCGCCAGCAGCCAACAGGGCAATCAGCCCCAGCATTTT; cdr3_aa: CASSQQGNQPQHF
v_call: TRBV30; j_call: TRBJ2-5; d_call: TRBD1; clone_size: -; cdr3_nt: TGTGCCTGGAAACCCGGACAGGTACCCCAAGAGACCCAGTACTTC; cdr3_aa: CAWKPGQVPQETQYF
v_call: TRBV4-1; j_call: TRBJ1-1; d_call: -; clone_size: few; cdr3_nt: TGCGCCAGCAGCCCCTTTTCGCGGACTGGGGAAGCTTTCTTT; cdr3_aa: CASSPFSRTGEAFF
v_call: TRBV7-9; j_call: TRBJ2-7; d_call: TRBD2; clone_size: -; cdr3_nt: TGTGCCAGCTCCGACAGCGGGAGGGCCTCCTACGAGCAGTACTTC; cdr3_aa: CASSDSGRASYEQYF
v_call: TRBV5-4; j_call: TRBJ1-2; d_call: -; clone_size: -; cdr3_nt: TGTGCCAGCAGCTTGGTTGGGGCACATAGTTATGGCTACACCTTC; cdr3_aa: CASSLVGAHSYGYTF
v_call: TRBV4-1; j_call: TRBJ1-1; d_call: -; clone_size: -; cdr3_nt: TGCGCCAGCAGCGAGAAGGCGACATTAGATCCGAACACTGAAGCTTTCTTT; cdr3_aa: CASSEKATLDPNTEAFF
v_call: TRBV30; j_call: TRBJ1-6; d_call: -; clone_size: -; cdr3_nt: TGTGCCTGGAGTGAAGTCGTTTCCGGGACACCCCTCCACTTT; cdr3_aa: CAWSEVVSGTPLHF
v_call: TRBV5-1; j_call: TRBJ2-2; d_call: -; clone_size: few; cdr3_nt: TGCGCCAGCAGTTTGGACACCATGAACACCGGGGAGCTGTTTTTT; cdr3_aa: CASSLDTMNTGELFF
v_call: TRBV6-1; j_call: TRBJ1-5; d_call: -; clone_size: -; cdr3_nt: TGTGCCAGCAGTGACGGGGGACAGCCCCAGCATTTT; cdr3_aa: CASSDGGQPQHF
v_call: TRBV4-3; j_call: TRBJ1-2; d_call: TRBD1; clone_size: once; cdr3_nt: TGCGCCAGCAGCCAGACCCTCGACCTCACAGGGGCCACCTTACACTATGGCTACACCTTC; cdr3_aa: CASSQTLDLTGATLHYGYTF
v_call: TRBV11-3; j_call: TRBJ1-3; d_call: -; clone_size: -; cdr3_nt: TGTGCCAGCAGCTTAAGGAGCCCAGACTCTGGAAACACCATATATTTT; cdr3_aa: CASSLRSPDSGNTIYF
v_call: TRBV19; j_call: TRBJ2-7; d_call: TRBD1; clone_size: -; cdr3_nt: TGTGCCAGTAGTAGGACAGGGATGGTGGACGAGCAGTACTTC; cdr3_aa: CASSRTGMVDEQYF
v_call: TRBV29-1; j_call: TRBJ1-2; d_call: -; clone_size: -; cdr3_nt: TGCAGCGCCAAAACAGGGCCGACGTGCGGCTACACCTTC; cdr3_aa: CSAKTGPTCGYTF
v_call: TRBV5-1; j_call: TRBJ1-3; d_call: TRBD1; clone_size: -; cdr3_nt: TGCGCCAGCAGCTTTACTACCGGGACAGGCTCTGGAAACACCATATATTTT; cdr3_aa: CASSFTTGTGSGNTIYF
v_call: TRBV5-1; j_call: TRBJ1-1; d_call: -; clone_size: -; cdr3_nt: TGCGCCAGCAGCTCGGAACAGGGTGAGAACTATCTAGGAGCTTTCTTT; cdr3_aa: CASSSEQGENYLGAFF
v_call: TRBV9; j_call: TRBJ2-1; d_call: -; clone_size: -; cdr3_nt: TGTGCCAGCAGCGCCCCCGGAGGAAGCTCCTACAATGAGCAGTTCTTC; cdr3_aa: CASSAPGGSSYNEQFF
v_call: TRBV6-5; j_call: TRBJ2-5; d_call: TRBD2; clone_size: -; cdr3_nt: TGTGCCAGCAGTCACAAAGCGGGGGCGGGTGGGACCCAGTACTTC; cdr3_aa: CASSHKAGAGGTQYF
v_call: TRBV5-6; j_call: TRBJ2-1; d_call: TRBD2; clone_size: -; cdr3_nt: TGTGCCAGCAGCTTGGCGGGGGGCAATGAGCAGTTCTTC; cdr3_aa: CASSLAGGNEQFF
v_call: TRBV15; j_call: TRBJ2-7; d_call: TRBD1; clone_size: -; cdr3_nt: TGTGCCACCAGCTTAGGACAGGGGGCGGGCGAGCAGTACTTC; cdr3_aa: CATSLGQGAGEQYF
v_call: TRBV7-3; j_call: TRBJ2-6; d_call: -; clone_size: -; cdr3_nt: TGTGCCAGCAGTTCCCGAATGAGGGAAACTGGGGCCAACGTCCTGACTTTC; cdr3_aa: CASSSRMRETGANVLTF
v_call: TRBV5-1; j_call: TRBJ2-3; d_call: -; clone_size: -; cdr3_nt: TGCGCCAGCAGCTTCTTTCCTACTAGCACAGATACGCAGTATTTT; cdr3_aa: CASSFFPTSTDTQYF
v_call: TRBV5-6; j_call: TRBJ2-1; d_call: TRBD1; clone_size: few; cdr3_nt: TGTGCCAGCAGCGCCCCAGGGACAGGGGCCACCAATGAGCAGTTCTTC; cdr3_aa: CASSAPGTGATNEQFF
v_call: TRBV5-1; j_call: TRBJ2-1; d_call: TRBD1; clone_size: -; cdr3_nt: TGCGCCAGCAGCCGGGGACAGTCCCTCTACAATGAGCAGTTCTTC; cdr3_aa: CASSRGQSLYNEQFF
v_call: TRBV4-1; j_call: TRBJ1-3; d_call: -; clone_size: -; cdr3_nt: TGCGCCAGCAGCCAAGATCCAGGCTTCAGAAACACCATATATTTT; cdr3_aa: CASSQDPGFRNTIYF
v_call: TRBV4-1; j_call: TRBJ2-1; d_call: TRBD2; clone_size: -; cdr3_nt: TGCGCCAGCAGCCTATACGTGGGAGCTAGCGGGAGGAGCTCCTACAATGAGCAGTTCTTC; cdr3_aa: CASSLYVGASGRSSYNEQFF
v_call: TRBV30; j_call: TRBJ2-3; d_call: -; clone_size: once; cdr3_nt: TGTGCCTGGAGTGTACGGTGGGGGGGCCGGACAGATACGCAGTATTTT; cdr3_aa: CAWSVRWGGRTDTQYF
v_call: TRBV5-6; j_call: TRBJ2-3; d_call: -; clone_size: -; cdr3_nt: TGTGCCAGCAGCAGCCCGGGACTGAGCACAGATACGCAGTATTTT; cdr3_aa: CASSSPGLSTDTQYF
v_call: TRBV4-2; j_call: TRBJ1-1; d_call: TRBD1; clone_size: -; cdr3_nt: TGTGCCAGCAGCCCTAGGACAGGGGGCAGCACTGAAGCTTTCTTT; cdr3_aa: CASSPRTGGSTEAFF
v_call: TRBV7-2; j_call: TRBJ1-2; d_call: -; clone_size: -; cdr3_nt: TGTGCCAGCAGCTTAGATCTAGGCAGAGCTAACTATGGCTACACCTTC; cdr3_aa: CASSLDLGRANYGYTF
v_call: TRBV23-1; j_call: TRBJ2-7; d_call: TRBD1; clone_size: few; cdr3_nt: TGCGCCAGCAGTCAATACGCTACGGGGGGACAGGGGCCCTTTTCCTACGAGCAGTACTTC; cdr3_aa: CASSQYATGGQGPFSYEQYF
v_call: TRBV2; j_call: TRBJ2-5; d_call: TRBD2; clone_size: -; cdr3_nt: TGTGCCAGCAGCCCGGGACTAGCGGGTCTGTACCAAGAGACCCAGTACTTC; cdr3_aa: CASSPGLAGLYQETQYF
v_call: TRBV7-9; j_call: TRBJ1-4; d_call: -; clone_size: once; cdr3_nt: TGTTCCAGCAGCCCCCATCGGGTTGGGGGCCATGAAAAACTGTTTTTT; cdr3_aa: CSSSPHRVGGHEKLFF
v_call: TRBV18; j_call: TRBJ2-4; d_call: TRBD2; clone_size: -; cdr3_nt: TGTGCCAGCTCACTCCTCTGGACTAGCGGAGGAAACATTCAGTACTTC; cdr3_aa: CASSLLWTSGGNIQYF
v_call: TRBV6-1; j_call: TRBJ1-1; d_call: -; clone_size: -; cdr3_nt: TGTGCCAGCAGTGAACTGGGGGGCACTGAAGCTTTCTTT; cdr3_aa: CASSELGGTEAFF
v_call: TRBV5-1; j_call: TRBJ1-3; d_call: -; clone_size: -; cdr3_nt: TGCGCCAGCATGGACTCATCTGGAAACACCATATATTTT; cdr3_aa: CASMDSSGNTIYF
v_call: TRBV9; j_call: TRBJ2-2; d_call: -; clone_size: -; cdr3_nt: TGTGCCAGCAGCGTAGCTACAGCGAACACCGGGGAGCTGTTTTTT; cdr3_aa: CASSVATANTGELFF
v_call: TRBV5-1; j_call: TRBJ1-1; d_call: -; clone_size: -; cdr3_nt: TGCGCCAGCACCCGTAGGAGGGCCTCAAAAACTGAAGCTTTCTTT; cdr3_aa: CASTRRRASKTEAFF
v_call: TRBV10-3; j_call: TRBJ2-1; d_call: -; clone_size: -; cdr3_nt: TGTGCCATCCGCAGGGGGCTAGCGGACAATGAGCAGTTCTTC; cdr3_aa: CAIRRGLADNEQFF
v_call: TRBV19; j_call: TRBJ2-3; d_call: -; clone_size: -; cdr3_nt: TGTGCCAGTAGTTCGGGTTCGCAGTATTTT; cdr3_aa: CASSSGSQYF
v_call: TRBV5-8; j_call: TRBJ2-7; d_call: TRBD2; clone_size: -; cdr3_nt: TGTGCCAGCAGCTTTGGGACTAGCGAGTACGAGCAGTACTTC; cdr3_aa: CASSFGTSEYEQYF
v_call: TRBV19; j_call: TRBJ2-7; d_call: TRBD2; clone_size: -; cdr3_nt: TGTGCCAGTAAGCGCAGCGGGAGCTCCTACGAGCAGTACTTC; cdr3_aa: CASKRSGSSYEQYF
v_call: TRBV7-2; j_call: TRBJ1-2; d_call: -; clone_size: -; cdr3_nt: TGTGCCAGCAGCTTAGGAGGGAACTATGGCTACACCTTC; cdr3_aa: CASSLGGNYGYTF
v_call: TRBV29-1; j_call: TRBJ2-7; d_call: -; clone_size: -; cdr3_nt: TGCAGCGTTGAATTAGCGGAGACCTACGAGCAGTACTTC; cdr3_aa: CSVELAETYEQYF
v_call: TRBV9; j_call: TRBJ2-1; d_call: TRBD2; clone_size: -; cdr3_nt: TGTGCCAGCAGCCGCCTAGCGGGGTGGGGAAATGAGCAGTTCTTC; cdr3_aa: CASSRLAGWGNEQFF
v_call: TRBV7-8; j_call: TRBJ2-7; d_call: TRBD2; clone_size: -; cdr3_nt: TGTGCCAGCAGCTTAGCGACCGGGACTACCGAGCAGTACTTC; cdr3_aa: CASSLATGTTEQYF
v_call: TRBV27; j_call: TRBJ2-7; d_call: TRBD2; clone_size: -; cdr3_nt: TGTGCCAGCAGTCCCCCGGGCGGGGGGGCCCCCTACGAGCAGTACTTC; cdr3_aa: CASSPPGGGAPYEQYF
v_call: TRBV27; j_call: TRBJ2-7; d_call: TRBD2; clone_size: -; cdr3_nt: TGTGCCACCCGACTAGCGGGAGGAGATTACGAGCAGTACTTC; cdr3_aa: CATRLAGGDYEQYF
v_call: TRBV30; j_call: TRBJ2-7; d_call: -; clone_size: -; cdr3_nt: TGTGCCTGGAGTGTAGGGGCAGACTACGAGCAGTACTTC; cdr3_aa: CAWSVGADYEQYF
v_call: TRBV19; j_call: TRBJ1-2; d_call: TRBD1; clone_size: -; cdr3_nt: TGTGCCAGTAGCGACAGGGTCTCCTATGGCTACACCTTC; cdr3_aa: CASSDRVSYGYTF
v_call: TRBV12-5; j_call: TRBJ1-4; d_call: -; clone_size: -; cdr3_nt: TGTGCTAGTGTTGGGACACTAAATGAAAAACTGTTTTTT; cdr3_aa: CASVGTLNEKLFF
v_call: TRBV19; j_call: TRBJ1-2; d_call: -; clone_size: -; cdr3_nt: TGTGCCAGTAGTCGGCTACAGGATAACTATGGCTACACCTTC; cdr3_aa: CASSRLQDNYGYTF
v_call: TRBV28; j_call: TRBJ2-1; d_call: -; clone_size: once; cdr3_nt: TGTGCCAGCGCTAGAATTAGCTCCTACAATGAGCAGTTCTTC; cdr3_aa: CASARISSYNEQFF
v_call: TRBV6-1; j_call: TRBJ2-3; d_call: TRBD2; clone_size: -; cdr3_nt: TGTGCCAGCAGTGAACTAGCGGGGGGGCCAGATACGCAGTATTTT; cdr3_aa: CASSELAGGPDTQYF
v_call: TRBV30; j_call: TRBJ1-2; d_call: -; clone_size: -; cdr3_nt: TGTGCCTGGAGCGCAAGCCGGGGGGGTGGCTACACCTTC; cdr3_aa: CAWSASRGGGYTF
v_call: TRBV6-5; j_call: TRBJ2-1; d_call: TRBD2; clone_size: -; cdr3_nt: TGTGCCAGCAGTTCCCTTAGCGGGAGTAAAGATGAGCAGTTCTTC; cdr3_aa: CASSSLSGSKDEQFF
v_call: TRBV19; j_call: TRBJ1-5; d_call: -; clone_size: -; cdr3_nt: TGTGCCAGTAGTGACAGGCCTCAGCCCCAGCATTTT; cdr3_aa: CASSDRPQPQHF